The 18 T cell receptor beta chains below all came from one sample that was sequenced in a study of cytomegalovirus exposure and HLA in healthy donors. This table comes from immunoSEQ multiplex PCR, and its TCRdb copy is limited to in-frame clones, with some not included. This table has roughly 250,000 clones, 80% to 90% appearing once. What was sequenced was PBMCs. Receptors were obtained from a man between 18 and 35 years old in good health and CMV-seronegative.

The J gene is TRBJ2-2, the V gene TRBV7-8; TRBD1 matches 8 bases. The CDR3 covers 15 residues. V was clipped by 6 bases and J by 6 bases; unmatched bases: 9. From germline, CDR1 is SGHVS and CDR2 FQNEAQ. DNA of the CDR3: TGTGCCAGCAGATTGGACAGGGTTCGCTCCGGGGAGCTGTTTTTT. Translating it yields CASRLDRVRSGELFF. The full variable domain, rest sourced from reference TRBV7-8 and TRBJ2-2, is GAGVSQSPRYKVAKRGQDVALRCDPISGHVSLFWYQQALGQGPEFLTYFQNEAQLDKSGLPSDRFFAERPEGSVSTLKIQRTQQEDSAVYLCASRLDRVRSGELFFGEGSRLTVL.

The chain recombines TRBV11-2 with TRBJ1-1; D is unresolved. Germline V gives CDR1 SGHAT, CDR2 FQNNGV. Trimming cost V 5 bases and J 1 base, with 11 bases left between them. The CDR3 has 14 amino acids. This chain's CDR3 is CASSVLQSNTEAFF. The DNA for the CDR3 is TGTGCCAGCAGCGTTTTACAGTCGAACACTGAAGCTTTCTTT.

This clone was counted only a few times. The chain employs TRBV5-5 and TRBJ1-6; the match to TRBD1 covers 7 bases. Germline V gene lookup returns CDR1 SGHKS and CDR2 YYEKEE (reference sequence). V lost 4 bases, J lost 5 bases, and 6 bases stayed unmatched. The CDR3 loop spans 15 amino acids. CDR3 in amino acids: CASSHGQVNNSPLHF. In nucleotides, the CDR3 is TGTGCCAGCAGCCACGGACAGGTGAATAATTCACCCCTCCACTTT.

This clone is a singleton in its sample. The CDR3 DNA reads as TGTGCCAGCAGCTTCCTGACAGGGGGTTCCTACGAGCAGTACTTC. Protein product: CASSFLTGGSYEQYF. The chain has TRBV11-2 and TRBJ2-7; 9 nucleotides agree with TRBD1. Germline assignment: CDR1 SGHAT and CDR2 FQNNGV. The CDR3 sequence is 15 residues long. Germline trimming cut 3 bases from V and 1 base from J; bases unmatched to any gene: 4.

This clone showed up just a few times. This chain uses TRBV4-3 with TRBJ2-7; 7 nucleotides align to TRBD1. The CDR3 loop spans 14 amino acids. Trimming at V came to 3 bases and at J to 7 bases, leaving 9 bases not matched to a gene. CDR1 is LGHNA and CDR2 is YSLEER in the germline V gene. In DNA form, the CDR3 reads TGCGCCAGCAGCCAGAGGACAGGTTCTGGGGAGCAGTACTTC. As protein: CASSQRTGSGEQYF.

The chain has TRBV6-1 and TRBJ2-7, with D possibly matching TRBD2 (7 bases). From germline, CDR1 is MNHNS and CDR2 SASEGT. This CDR3 spans 15 amino acids. Trimming removed 0 bases at V and 3 bases at J, with 12 bases between. The CDR3 here is CASSEAGGAVYEQYF. CDR3 nucleotides: TGTGCCAGCAGTGAAGCTGGGGGGGCAGTCTACGAGCAGTACTTC.

The genes are TRBV6-1 and TRBJ2-6; tentatively, D is TRBD1 (6 bases). This CDR3 has 14 residues. V was trimmed by 6 bases and J by 2 bases, leaving 8 bases between them. Germline V gene data show CDR1 as MNHNS and CDR2 as SASEGT. The CDR3 sequence: CASSPGAGANVLTF. The CDR3 bases are TGTGCCAGCAGCCCAGGGGCTGGGGCCAACGTCCTGACTTTC.

The chain joins TRBV27 to TRBJ2-1, with 7 bases fitting TRBD1. The CDR3 is 15 residues long. The V gene's germline CDR1 is MNHEY and CDR2 SMNVEV (reference sequence). The V segment lost 4 bases and the J segment 4 bases; nucleotides outside the gene matches: 7. The CDR3 region is CASSSDRSPYNEQFF. CDR3 nucleotides: TGTGCCAGCAGTTCGGACAGGAGCCCTTACAATGAGCAGTTCTTC.

The genes are TRBV28 and TRBJ2-7; D not resolved. The CDR3 covers 13 residues. CDR1 is MDHEN, CDR2 SYDVKM, per germline. V was pared by 7 bases and J by 7 bases, with 17 bases between. CDR3 coding DNA: TGTGCCAGCACCCTAAACCCCACGAGGGAGCAGTACTTC. This codes for CASTLNPTREQYF.

The chain uses TRBV13 and TRBJ2-1; TRBD2 matches 7 bases. This CDR3 contains 15 residues. V trimming: 1 base; J trimming: 5 bases; junction bases outside the gene matches: 5. Germline assignment: CDR1 PRHDT and CDR2 FYEKMQ (reference sequence). As DNA, the CDR3 is TGTGCCAGCAGCTTAGTAGCGGGCAACGACAATGAGCAGTTCTTC. Its protein is CASSLVAGNDNEQFF.

The chain recombines TRBV6-1 with TRBJ1-6; the D gene is possibly TRBD1 (5 bases). The CDR3 sequence is 13 residues long. V was trimmed by 7 bases and J by 8 bases, leaving 12 bases between them. The V gene's germline CDR1 is MNHNS and CDR2 SASEGT. The CDR3 sequence is CASNLQDHSPLHF. CDR3 DNA sequence: TGTGCCAGCAATCTACAGGATCATTCACCCCTCCACTTT.

The genes are TRBV5-1 and TRBJ1-4, with D tentatively TRBD1 (5 bases). The CDR3 is 14 amino acids. Germline loops: CDR1 SGHRS, CDR2 YFSETQ. V lost 4 bases and J 9 bases, leaving 16 bases between the germline ends. The CDR3 reads CASSPRGGWKKLFF. The CDR3 DNA is TGCGCCAGCAGCCCCCGGGGGGGATGGAAAAAACTGTTTTTT. The full variable domain, its missing parts supplied by reference TRBV5-1 and TRBJ1-4, is KAGVTQTPRYLIKTRGQQVTLSCSPISGHRSVSWYQQTPGQGLQFLFEYFSETQRNKGNFPGRFSGRQFSNSRSEMNVSTLELGDSALYLCASSPRGGWKKLFFGSGTQLSVL.

This chain joins TRBV4-1 and TRBJ1-2; unclear D gene. This CDR3 is built from 16 residues. In germline, CDR1 is MGHRA, CDR2 YSYEKL. The V gene lost 0 bases and the J gene lost 1 base, with 12 bases spanning the gap. The CDR3 DNA reads as TGCGCCAGCAGCCAAGATGTCGGCAGACATAACTATGGCTACACCTTC. The encoded protein is CASSQDVGRHNYGYTF.

In the case of this clone: Within the sample, other DNA sequences also encode this same CDR3. The CDR3 coding sequence is TGTGCCAGCAGCTTGGGAGGGTCACCCCTCCACTTT. Protein sequence: CASSLGGSPLHF. The chain employs TRBV7-9 and TRBJ1-6, with unresolved D. Germline CDR1 SEHNR, CDR2 FQNEAQ (reference sequence). Trimming stripped 3 bases from V and 10 bases from J, with 7 bases between. This CDR3 contains 12 residues.

Of note for this clone: Distinct nucleotide sequences in the sample also encode this CDR3. The rearrangement joins TRBV5-1 to TRBJ2-2, with 10 bases lining up with TRBD2. Trimming cost V 0 bases and J 5 bases; bases outside gene matches: 1. The CDR3 length is 15 residues. The germline CDR1 and CDR2 sequences are SGHRS and YFSETQ. The CDR3 sequence is CASSLVLAGTGELFF. The CDR3 DNA is TGCGCCAGCAGCTTGGTACTAGCGGGGACCGGGGAGCTGTTTTTT. Based on the CDR3 plus reference TRBV5-1 and TRBJ2-2, the full variable domain is KAGVTQTPRYLIKTRGQQVTLSCSPISGHRSVSWYQQTPGQGLQFLFEYFSETQRNKGNFPGRFSGRQFSNSRSEMNVSTLELGDSALYLCASSLVLAGTGELFFGEGSRLTVL.

V usage is TRBV11-3 and J usage is TRBJ2-1; 8 nucleotides agree with TRBD1. The CDR3 is made up of 15 amino acids. The V segment lost 2 bases and the J segment 1 base; nucleotides outside the gene matches: 1. The germline V gene has CDR1 SGHNT and CDR2 YENEEA. The CDR3: CASSLTGGSYNEQFF. CDR3 coding DNA: TGTGCCAGCAGCTTAACAGGGGGGTCCTACAATGAGCAGTTCTTC.

The chain joins TRBV2 to TRBJ2-1, with D perhaps matching TRBD2 (5 bases). This CDR3 has 15 residues. Per germline, CDR1 SNHLY and CDR2 FYNNEI. V gave up 4 bases and J gave up 5 bases, with 15 bases separating them. The CDR3, as DNA: TGTGCCAGCAGTGTCGAGGGTTCATTTAACAATGAGCAGTTCTTC. This codes for CASSVEGSFNNEQFF.

A single count supports this clone. The chain recombines TRBV7-6 with TRBJ2-7, with 10 bases matching TRBD1. Per the germline V gene, CDR1 is SGHVS and CDR2 is FNYEAQ. V was clipped by 5 bases and J by 2 bases; unmatched bases: 3. The CDR3 sequence is 14 residues long. CDR3 nucleotide sequence: TGTGCCAGCAGCCCCGGGACAGGGGCCTACGAGCAGTACTTC. Its translation: CASSPGTGAYEQYF.